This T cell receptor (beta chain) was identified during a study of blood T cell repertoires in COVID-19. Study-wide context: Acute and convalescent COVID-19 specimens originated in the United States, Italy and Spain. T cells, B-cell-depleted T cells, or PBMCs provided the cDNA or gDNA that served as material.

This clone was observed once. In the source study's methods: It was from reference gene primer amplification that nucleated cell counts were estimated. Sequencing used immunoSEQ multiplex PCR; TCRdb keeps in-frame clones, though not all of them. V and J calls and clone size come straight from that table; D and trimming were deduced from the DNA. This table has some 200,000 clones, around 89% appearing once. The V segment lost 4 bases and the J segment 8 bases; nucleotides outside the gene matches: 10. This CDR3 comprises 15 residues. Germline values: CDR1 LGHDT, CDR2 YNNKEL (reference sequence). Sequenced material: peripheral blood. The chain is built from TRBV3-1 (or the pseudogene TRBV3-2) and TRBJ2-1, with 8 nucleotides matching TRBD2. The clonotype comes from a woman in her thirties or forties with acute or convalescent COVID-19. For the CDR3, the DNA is TGTGCCAGCAGCCCCGAGCTAGCGGGCCCCCATGAGCAGTTCTTC. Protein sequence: CASSPELAGPHEQFF.